These T cell receptor beta chains were read from a single sample in a study of beta chain features in type 1 diabetes. The table came from immunoSEQ multiplex PCR; TCRdb's copy has only in-frame clones and leaves some out. This table holds some 240,000 clones, roughly 16% found once. Input material: naive CD4+ T cells from blood. These receptors were obtained from a man younger than 40 with type 1 diabetes. The CDR3 runs from the conserved cysteine through the conserved F or W. A D gene is named only where the DNA matches it firmly. Clone size is shown for a subset of rows, as once, few, many or a class of expanded clone.

d_call	v_call	clone_size	j_call	cdr3_nt	cdr3_aa
TRBD1	TRBV30	few	TRBJ1-1	TGTGCCTGGAGTGTACTTTCAGGGGGCGAAATCTTT	CAWSVLSGGEIF
TRBD1	TRBV30	few	TRBJ2-4	TGTGCCTGGAGCCTTGGGACAGCAAAAAACATTCAGTACTTC	CAWSLGTAKNIQYF
NA	TRBV7-9	few	TRBJ2-2	TGTGCCAGCAGCTCCGGCGGGGAGCTGTTTTTT	CASSSGGELFF
NA	TRBV6-5	few	TRBJ2-7	TGTGCCAGCAGTTACTCTGACCCATCCAGCTCCTACGAGCAGTACTTC	CASSYSDPSSSYEQYF
NA	TRBV29-1	few	TRBJ2-4	TGCAGCGTTCGAGTTGCCGAAAACATTCAGTACTTC	CSVRVAENIQYF
TRBD2	TRBV9	few	TRBJ2-1	TGTGCCAGCAGCACCGCCGTTACTAGCGGGAGGGCCAACGAGCAGTTCTTC	CASSTAVTSGRANEQFF
NA	TRBV9	few	TRBJ2-2	TGTGCCAGCAGCGTATGGGTAGGTGCGTCTGACACCGGGGAGCTGTTTTTT	CASSVWVGASDTGELFF
NA	TRBV15	few	TRBJ2-5	TGTGCCACCAGCAGAGATCTAGGGAGCCAAGAGACCCAGTACTTC	CATSRDLGSQETQYF
NA	TRBV29-1	NA	TRBJ2-7	TGCAGCGCCCGGACCCAAAAGGGGAAGTTCGAGCAGTACTTC	CSARTQKGKFEQYF
NA	TRBV9	once	TRBJ2-1	TGTGCCAGCAGCGTAGCTTACCGCGAGGGTGTGAATGAGCAGTTCTTC	CASSVAYREGVNEQFF
NA	TRBV5-5	few	TRBJ2-4	TGTGCCAGCAGCGTCAGAGACTTC	CASSVRDF
TRBD1	TRBV28	NA	TRBJ1-4	TGTGCCAGCAACTGGGGCAGGGGGATTGAAAAACTGTTTTTT	CASNWGRGIEKLFF
TRBD1	TRBV5-1	NA	TRBJ2-3	TGCGCCAGCAGCTTGGAACAGGGGGTTGGTGATACGCAGTATTTT	CASSLEQGVGDTQYF
TRBD1	TRBV7-9	few	TRBJ1-1	TGTGCCAGCAGCTGGGGACAGGGAGGCACTGAAGCTTTCTTT	CASSWGQGGTEAFF
TRBD1	TRBV4-1	NA	TRBJ2-7	TGCGCCAGCAGCTTAGTTGGACAGGGCGCCTACGAGCAGTACTTC	CASSLVGQGAYEQYF
TRBD2	TRBV7-2	few	TRBJ2-3	TGTGCCAGCAGCCCCCGAGGGAGCGGGGTCACAGATACGCAGTATTTT	CASSPRGSGVTDTQYF
TRBD1	TRBV19	few	TRBJ1-5	TGTGCCAGTAGTCCCAGACAGGGACGAGGGCAGCCCCAGCATTTT	CASSPRQGRGQPQHF
TRBD2	TRBV19	NA	TRBJ2-1	TGTGCCAGTAGTACCTTAGCGGGAGGCTACAATGAGCAGTTCTTC	CASSTLAGGYNEQFF
TRBD1	TRBV27	once	TRBJ2-4	TGTGCCAGCAGTTTATCGTACAGGGGGATAAACATTCAGTACTTC	CASSLSYRGINIQYF
NA	TRBV27	NA	TRBJ2-6	TGTGCCAGCAGTCCAAAGTTGACTCTGAGGGCCAACGTCCTGACTTTC	CASSPKLTLRANVLTF
TRBD1	TRBV23-1	NA	TRBJ2-2	TGCGCCAGCAGTCAATTCACCGGGACAGGGGCCCCCCCACGGACCGGGGAGCTGTTTTTT	CASSQFTGTGAPPRTGELFF
NA	TRBV11-2	few	TRBJ1-1	TGTGCCAGCAGCTTCCAGCTGGGCACTGAAGCTTTCTTT	CASSFQLGTEAFF
NA	TRBV27	NA	TRBJ2-7	TGTGCCAGCAGTCCGAAACCGAGTTCCTACGAGCAGTACTTC	CASSPKPSSYEQYF
NA	TRBV28	NA	TRBJ2-5	TGTGCCAGCAGTGCTACACTGACAGTACAAGAGACCCAGTACTTC	CASSATLTVQETQYF
TRBD1	TRBV5-4	NA	TRBJ2-4	TGTGCCAGCAGCTTGGGCCAGGGGGAAGTCAAAAACATTCAGTACTTC	CASSLGQGEVKNIQYF
NA	TRBV7-3	few	TRBJ2-7	TGTGCCAGCAGCCCACAGGGCGCCTACGAGCAGTACTTC	CASSPQGAYEQYF
NA	TRBV23-1	NA	TRBJ1-5	TGCGCCAGCAGTCAATCAGGACAGCCTAATCAGCCCCAGCATTTT	CASSQSGQPNQPQHF
TRBD2	TRBV4-2	NA	TRBJ2-3	TGTGCCAGCAGCCCGGGACTAGCGGGCCCCAGGGCCGCAGATACGCAGTATTTT	CASSPGLAGPRAADTQYF
TRBD1	TRBV29-1	NA	TRBJ2-1	TGCAGCGTTGAAGAGGGGCGACAGGGGCAGTTCTTC	CSVEEGRQGQFF
NA	TRBV29-1	few	TRBJ2-7	TGCAGCGTTGGGGGTGGCAGAGACGAGCAGTACTTC	CSVGGGRDEQYF
NA	TRBV27	few	TRBJ2-3	TGTGCCAGCAGTTTTGGCAGGGACACAGATACGCAGTATTTT	CASSFGRDTDTQYF
TRBD2	TRBV7-8	few	TRBJ2-3	TGTGCCAGCAGCTTGGTGGCGGGAGGAACAGATACGCAGTATTTT	CASSLVAGGTDTQYF
NA	TRBV30	NA	TRBJ1-3	TGTGCCTGGAGTCGACGGGCCAGCTCTGGAAACACCATATATTTT	CAWSRRASSGNTIYF
NA	TRBV4-2	NA	TRBJ2-1	TGTGCCAGCAGCCAAGGCTCCTACAATGAGCAGTTCTTC	CASSQGSYNEQFF
NA	TRBV23-1	few	TRBJ2-7	TGCGCCAGCAGTCGCGACAGGTCCTACGAGCAGTACTTC	CASSRDRSYEQYF
TRBD1	TRBV4-1	few	TRBJ1-4	TGCGCCAGCAGCCGAGAGGATTACAGGGGAGGCGAAAAACTGTTTTTT	CASSREDYRGGEKLFF
NA	TRBV29-1	NA	TRBJ1-5	TGCAGCGTAAGACAGGACGGGGATCAGCCCCAGCATTTT	CSVRQDGDQPQHF
TRBD1	TRBV28	few	TRBJ2-7	TGTGCCAGCAGTCCCTTCGGACAGGGGGAATACGAGCAGTACTTC	CASSPFGQGEYEQYF
NA	TRBV10-3	few	TRBJ2-5	TGTGCCATCAGTGATAATGGAATGAGGTCAGGGCAAGAGACCCAGTACTTC	CAISDNGMRSGQETQYF
NA	TRBV7-9	few	TRBJ2-1	TGTGCCAGCAGCTTATGGGGGAGCTCCTACAATGAGCAGTTCTTC	CASSLWGSSYNEQFF
NA	TRBV18	NA	TRBJ2-7	TGTGCCAGCTCACCAGACCGCTACGAGCAGTACTTC	CASSPDRYEQYF
NA	TRBV1	NA	TRBJ2-2	TGCACCAGCAGCAACCGAGGTGGGGATTGTACCGGGGAGCTGTTTTTT	CTSSNRGGDCTGELFF
NA	TRBV28	few	TRBJ2-5	TGTGCCAGCAGTAAAGGGATCGCGCAAGAGACCCAGTACTTC	CASSKGIAQETQYF
NA	TRBV10-2	NA	TRBJ2-7	TGCGCCAGCAGTAGGGCGTCAGAGCAGTACTTC	CASSRASEQYF
NA	TRBV13	once	TRBJ1-2	TGTGCCAGCAGCGGGGGGGGCGGTGGCTACACCTTC	CASSGGGGGYTF
TRBD1	TRBV5-1	NA	TRBJ2-5	TGCGCCAGCAGCTTGGTTTCAGGGGGCGGAGAGACCCAGTACTTC	CASSLVSGGGETQYF
NA	TRBV25-1	few	TRBJ2-7	TGTGCCAGCAGTGAAGGAACTGGGTCCTACGAGCAGTACTTC	CASSEGTGSYEQYF
NA	TRBV9	few	TRBJ2-7	TGTGCCAGCAGCGTAGGTGGTTTGTCCTACGAGCAGTACTTC	CASSVGGLSYEQYF
NA	TRBV13	NA	TRBJ1-1	TGTGCCAGCAGCAGACAACTCGAAGCTTTCTTT	CASSRQLEAFF
NA	TRBV12-5	NA	TRBJ2-3	TGTGCTAGTGGTCCCGCGGGGTACACAGATACGCAGTATTTT	CASGPAGYTDTQYF